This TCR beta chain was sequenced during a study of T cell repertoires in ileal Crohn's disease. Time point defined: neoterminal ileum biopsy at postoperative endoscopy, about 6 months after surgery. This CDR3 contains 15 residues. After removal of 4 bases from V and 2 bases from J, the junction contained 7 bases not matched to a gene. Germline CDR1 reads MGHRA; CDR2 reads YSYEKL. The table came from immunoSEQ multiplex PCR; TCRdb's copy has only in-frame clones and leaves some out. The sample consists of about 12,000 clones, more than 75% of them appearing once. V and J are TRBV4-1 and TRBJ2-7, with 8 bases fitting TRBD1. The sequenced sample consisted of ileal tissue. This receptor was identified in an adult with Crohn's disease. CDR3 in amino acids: CASSRGTGGAYEQYF. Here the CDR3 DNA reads TGCGCCAGCAGCCGCGGGACAGGAGGAGCCTACGAGCAGTACTTC.